Listed below are T cell receptor beta chains from one sample, sequenced in a study of blood T cells in healthy people across ages. TCRdb processed the 5' RACE reads anew with MiXCR; each CDR3 protein has one entry. The table shows about 570,000 distinct CDR3 sequences, with 25% to 30% occurring only once. The material sequenced was blood. These receptors were taken from a woman in her 70s in good health. Both conserved end residues are part of each CDR3. The order of the fields is V gene, clone size, J gene, D gene, CDR3 DNA, CDR3 protein. D genes are given only for firm matches. For some rows the clone size is stated as once, few or many, or as a class when expanded; others skip it.

>TRBV12-3/TRBV12-4|.|TRBJ2-3|.
TGTGCCAGCAGCCTAGGGTCGGATACCACGCAGTATTTT
CASSLGSDTTQYF
>TRBV29-1|few|TRBJ1-2|.
TGCAGCGTACGTCAGGGCTATGGCTACACCTTC
CSVRQGYGYTF
>TRBV4-3|.|TRBJ2-5|.
TGCGCCAGCAGCGACTCAGCGGGCGGAGGGACCCAGTACTTC
CASSDSAGGGTQYF
>TRBV6-6|.|TRBJ1-1|TRBD1
TGTGCCAGCAGCCTGGACAGGGGTAATGAAGCTTTCTTT
CASSLDRGNEAFF
>TRBV6-2/TRBV6-3|few|TRBJ2-5|.
TGTGCCAGCGCCCAAGGGAAGGGGACCCAGTACTTC
CASAQGKGTQYF
>TRBV20-1|few|TRBJ2-6|.
TGCAGTGCTCCCACGGCTTACTCTGGGGCCAACGTCCTGACTTTC
CSAPTAYSGANVLTF
>TRBV12-3/TRBV12-4|.|TRBJ1-2|.
TGTGCCAGCTCCAGAAGGGACGCGGCATATGGCTACACCTTC
CASSRRDAAYGYTF
>TRBV28|.|TRBJ1-1|.
TGTGCCAGCAGTTCCCCGGCGGATTACACTGGAGCTTTCTTT
CASSSPADYTGAFF
>TRBV5-6|few|TRBJ2-5|TRBD1
TGTGCCAGCAGCTTGTTTCGGGACAGCGCCAGCACCTCCCAAGAGACCCAGTACTTC
CASSLFRDSASTSQETQYF
>TRBV4-3|.|TRBJ2-7|TRBD1
TGCGCCAGCAGCCAAGGAATACAGGGGTTCGGGTACGAGCAGTACTTC
CASSQGIQGFGYEQYF
>TRBV12-1|.|TRBJ1-2|.
TGTGCCAGCAGCCGCTGGGGACAGTCTACTTATGGCTACACCTTC
CASSRWGQSTYGYTF
>TRBV29-1|few|TRBJ2-5|TRBD1
TGCAGCGTGAGGGACAGCCCGCAAGAGACCCAGTACTTC
CSVRDSPQETQYF
>TRBV29-1|few|TRBJ2-7|.
TGCAGCGTTGGCAGATCCTACGAGCAGTACTTC
CSVGRSYEQYF
>TRBV4-3|few|TRBJ2-5|.
TGCGCCAGCAGTCACATGTGGGGACAGGGAATAGCGGGGGGACAAGAGACCCAGTACTTC
CASSHMWGQGIAGGQETQYF
>TRBV7-2|.|TRBJ2-5|.
TGTGCCAGCAGCTTCAATAAGGGGGGCCAAGAGACCCAGTACTTC
CASSFNKGGQETQYF
>TRBV9|.|TRBJ2-5|.
TGTGCCAGCAGCGGAGGGGGGCACCAAGAGACCCAGTACTTC
CASSGGGHQETQYF
>TRBV5-1|.|TRBJ2-4|.
TGCGCCAGCAGCCAAAGAGAGGCGGGAAACATTCAGTACTTC
CASSQREAGNIQYF
>TRBV7-9|.|TRBJ2-1|TRBD2
TGTGCCAGCAGGGCCGGGGGGACCGGGACGGATGAGCAGTTCTTC
CASRAGGTGTDEQFF
>TRBV20-1|.|TRBJ1-2|.
TGCAGTGCCTCGGGGGCGGCAACCTCTAACTATGGCTACACCTTC
CSASGAATSNYGYTF
>TRBV20-1|few|TRBJ2-5|.
TGCAGTGCTAGCGCACCGGGCGGTGAGACCCAGTACTTC
CSASAPGGETQYF